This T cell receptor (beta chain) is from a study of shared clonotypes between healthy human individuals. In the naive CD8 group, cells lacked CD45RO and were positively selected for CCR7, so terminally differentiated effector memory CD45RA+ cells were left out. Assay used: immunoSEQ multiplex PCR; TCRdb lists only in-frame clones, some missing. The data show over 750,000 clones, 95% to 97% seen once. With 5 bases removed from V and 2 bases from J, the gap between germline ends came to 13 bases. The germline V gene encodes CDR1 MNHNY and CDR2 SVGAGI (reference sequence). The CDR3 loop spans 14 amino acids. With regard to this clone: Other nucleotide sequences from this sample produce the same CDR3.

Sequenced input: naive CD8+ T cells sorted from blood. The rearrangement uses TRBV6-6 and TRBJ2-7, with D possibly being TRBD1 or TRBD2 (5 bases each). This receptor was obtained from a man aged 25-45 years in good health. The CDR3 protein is CASSPSGAPYEQYF. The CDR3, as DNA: TGTGCCAGCAGTCCCTCCGGGGCCCCCTACGAGCAGTACTTC.